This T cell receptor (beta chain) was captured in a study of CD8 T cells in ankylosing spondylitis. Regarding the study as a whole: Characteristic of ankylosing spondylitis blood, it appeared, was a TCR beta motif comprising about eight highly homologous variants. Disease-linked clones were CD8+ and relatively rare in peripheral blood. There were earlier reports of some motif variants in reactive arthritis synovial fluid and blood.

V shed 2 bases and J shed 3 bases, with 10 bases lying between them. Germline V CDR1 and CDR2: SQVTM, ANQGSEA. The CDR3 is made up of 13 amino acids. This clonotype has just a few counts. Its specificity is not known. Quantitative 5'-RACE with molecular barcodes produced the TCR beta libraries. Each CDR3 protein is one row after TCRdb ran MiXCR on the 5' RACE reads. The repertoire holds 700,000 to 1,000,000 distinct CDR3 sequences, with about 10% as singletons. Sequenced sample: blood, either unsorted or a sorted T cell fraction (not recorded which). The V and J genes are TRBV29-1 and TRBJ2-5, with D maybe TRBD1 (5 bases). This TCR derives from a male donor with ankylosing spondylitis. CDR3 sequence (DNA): TGCAGCGTTGAACGGCAGGGTAAAGAGACCCAGTACTTC. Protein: CSVERQGKETQYF. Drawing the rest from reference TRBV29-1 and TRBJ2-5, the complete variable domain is SAVISQKPSRDICQRGTSLTIQCQVDSQVTMMFWYRQQPGQSLTLIATANQGSEATYESGFVIDKFPISRPNLTFSTLTVSNMSPEDSSIYLCSVERQGKETQYFGPGTRLLVL.